The T cell receptor (beta chain) under discussion was sequenced for a study of blood T cell repertoires in COVID-19. This CDR3 is 15 amino acids long. CDR1 and CDR2 from the germline V gene are SGHNT and YENEEA. The ends lost 5 bases at V and 5 bases at J; junction bases unmatched: 8. Clones were sequenced by immunoSEQ multiplex PCR, and TCRdb holds only the in-frame ones, with some missing. The repertoire consists of about 260,000 clones, with around 87% occurring once and the leading ten covering approximately 4%. Sequencing input: peripheral blood. The receptor's source is a man younger than 35 with active or convalescent COVID-19. V is TRBV11-3 and J is TRBJ2-5; TRBD1 agrees at 10 bases. In nucleotides, the CDR3 is TGTGCCAGCAGCACAGGACAGGGGGATTGGGAGACCCAGTACTTC. This encodes CASSTGQGDWETQYF.